The entry below gives a single TCR beta chain sequence along with its context. This clone was seen only a few times. Its antigen target is currently unknown. Base qualities are not recorded, but no much larger clone differs from it by a single base. This sample stems from a study of blood T cell repertoires in COVID-19 (dated by TCRdb to the early 2020s). Study-level background: Samples covering the acute and convalescent phases of COVID-19 were provided by collaborators in the United States, Italy and Spain. The repertoires were made available in a free public database intended to serve as a resource for research on the immune response to SARS-CoV-2. Samples came from the ongoing ImmuneRACE study (first 160 participants) plus 1,254 subjects from 6 global collaborators. Where available, HLA class I and class II types were obtained from metadata supplied by the sample provider rather than from assay-based typing. Subjects who had been exposed to COVID-19, were actively infected with it, or had recovered from it provided the deeply sampled blood TCRbeta repertoires that made up the dataset. The prospective study material was composed of cDNA or gDNA derived from T cells, B-cell-depleted T cells, or PBMCs. The sample metadata nearly always contained a de-identified subject ID, COVID-19 status, age in years and sex. Study-level results and caveats: Clinical and demographic metadata were provided uncurated, with the amount varying by source and participant.

Here V drops 2 bases and J drops 5 bases, and the junction holds 0 bases not matched to any gene. The CDR3 measures 14 amino acids from cysteine to phenylalanine. Only the CDR3 DNA is retained, 42 bases long and in frame from the first base. According to the germline V gene, CDR1 reads SNHLY and CDR2 reads FYNNEI. Each collaborating institution followed its own protocols to collect whole blood in K2EDTA tubes. For TCRbeta analysis, collaborators shipped samples in one of three forms: frozen whole blood, isolated PBMCs, or DNA extracted from either of those sample types. TCRbeta CDR3 regions were amplified from genomic DNA by means of the immunoSEQ Assay, a bias-controlled multiplex PCR. The authors' pipeline ran thus. Nucleated cell counts per sample were estimated from amplification of reference gene primers within the assay. Sequence reads were collapsed and filtered to measure the absolute abundance of every unique TCRbeta CDR3 rearrangement. Productive Simpson clonality was computed per sample as the square root of Simpson's diversity index over productive rearrangements. Here the immuneACCESS table is served through TCRdb, limited to in-frame sequences with V and J called. Missing clones are a known gap in these copies; in checked studies unresolved V genes cover under half, and the rest lacks a known reason. The DNA was the basis for D and trimming; V, J and clone size are from that table. The sample profile shows about 320,000 clones; 80% to 90% of them were found once. About 1.2% of the sample belongs to the ten largest clones.

This receptor was taken from a woman in her fifties or sixties with acute or convalescent COVID-19. The chain is assembled from TRBV2 and TRBJ2-5; TRBD2 fits 12 bases in the junction. The sample taken for sequencing was peripheral blood. In nucleotides, the sequence is TGTGCCAGCAGTGAAACTAGCGGGGGGGAGACCCAGTACTTC. This translates into CASSETSGGETQYF.